This T cell receptor (beta chain) was identified during a study of blood T cell repertoires in COVID-19. On the study more broadly: Sites across the United States, Italy and Spain contributed samples from acute and convalescent COVID-19. Nucleic acid was either cDNA or gDNA, and it came from T cells, B-cell-depleted T cells, or PBMCs.

The CDR3 is 15 residues long. Germline CDR1 and CDR2: SGHTA and FQGNSA. V was pared by 5 bases and J by 1 base, with 11 bases between. Using immunoSEQ multiplex PCR, the repertoire was profiled, and TCRdb retains in-frame clones only, with some absent. The sample lists over 200,000 clones; 65% to 85% were seen once. This TCR was recovered from a woman younger than 45 with COVID-19, enrolled during active disease. The V gene is TRBV7-2, the J gene TRBJ2-2; the D gene is possibly TRBD2 (6 bases). The sample consisted of peripheral blood. CDR3 nucleotide sequence: TGTGCCAGCAGCCCCCGACTAGTGAACACCGGGGAGCTGTTTTTT. It translates to CASSPRLVNTGELFF.